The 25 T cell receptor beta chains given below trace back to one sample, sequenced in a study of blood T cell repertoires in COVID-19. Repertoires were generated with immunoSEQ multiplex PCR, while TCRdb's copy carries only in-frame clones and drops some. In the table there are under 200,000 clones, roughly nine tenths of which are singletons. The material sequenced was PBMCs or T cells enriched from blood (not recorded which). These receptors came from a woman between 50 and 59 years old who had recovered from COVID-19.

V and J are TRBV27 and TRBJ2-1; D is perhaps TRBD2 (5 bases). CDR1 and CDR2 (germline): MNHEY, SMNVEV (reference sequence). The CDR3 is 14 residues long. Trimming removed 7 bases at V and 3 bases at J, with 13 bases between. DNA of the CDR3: TGTGCCAGCACCCGAGCCGGGGACTACAATGAGCAGTTCTTC. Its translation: CASTRAGDYNEQFF.

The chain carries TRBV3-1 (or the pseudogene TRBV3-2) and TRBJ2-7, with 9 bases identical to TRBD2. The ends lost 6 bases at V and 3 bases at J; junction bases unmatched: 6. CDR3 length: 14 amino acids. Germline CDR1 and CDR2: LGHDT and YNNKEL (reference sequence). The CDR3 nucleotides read TGTGCCAGCAGTGCCGGGACTAGCTTCTACGAGCAGTACTTC. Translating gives CASSAGTSFYEQYF.

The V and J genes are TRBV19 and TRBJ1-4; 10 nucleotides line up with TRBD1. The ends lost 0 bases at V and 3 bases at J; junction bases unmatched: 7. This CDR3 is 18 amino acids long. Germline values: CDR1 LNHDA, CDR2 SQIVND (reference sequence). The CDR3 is CASSIEVTGGVSNEKLFF. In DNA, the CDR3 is TGTGCCAGTAGTATAGAGGTGACAGGGGGCGTTTCTAATGAAAAACTGTTTTTT.

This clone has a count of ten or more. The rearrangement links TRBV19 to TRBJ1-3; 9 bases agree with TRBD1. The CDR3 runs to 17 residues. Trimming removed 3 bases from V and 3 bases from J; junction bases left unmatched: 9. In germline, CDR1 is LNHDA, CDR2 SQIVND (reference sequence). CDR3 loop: CASSMLNRGPDGNTIYF. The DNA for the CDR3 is TGTGCCAGTAGTATGTTAAACAGGGGGCCCGATGGAAACACCATATATTTT.

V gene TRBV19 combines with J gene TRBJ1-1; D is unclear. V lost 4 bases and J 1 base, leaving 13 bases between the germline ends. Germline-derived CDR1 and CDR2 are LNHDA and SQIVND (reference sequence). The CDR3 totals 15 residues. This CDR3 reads CASSSRGIGNTEAFF. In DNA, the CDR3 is TGTGCCAGTAGTAGTCGAGGCATCGGGAACACTGAAGCTTTCTTT.

The CDR3 DNA reads as TGTGCCAGCAGTGGGAGGAGAGATCAGCCCCAGCATTTT. Translation: CASSGRRDQPQHF. The gene calls are TRBV12-3 or TRBV12-4 and TRBJ1-5; the D is unclear. There are 13 residues in the CDR3. Trimming shortened V by 5 bases and J by 5 bases, and 10 bases separated the two germline ends.

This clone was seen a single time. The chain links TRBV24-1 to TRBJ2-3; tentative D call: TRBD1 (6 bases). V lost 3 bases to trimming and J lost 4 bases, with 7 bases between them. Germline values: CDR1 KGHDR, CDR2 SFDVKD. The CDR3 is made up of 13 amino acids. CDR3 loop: CATSDNRADTQYF. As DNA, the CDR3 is TGTGCCACCAGTGATAACAGGGCAGATACGCAGTATTTT.

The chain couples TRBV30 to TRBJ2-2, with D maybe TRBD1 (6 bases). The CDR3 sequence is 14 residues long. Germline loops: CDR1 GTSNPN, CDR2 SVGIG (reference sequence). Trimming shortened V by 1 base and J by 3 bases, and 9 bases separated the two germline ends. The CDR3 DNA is TGTGCCTGGAGTGAGGACAGATACACCGGGGAGCTGTTTTTT. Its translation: CAWSEDRYTGELFF.

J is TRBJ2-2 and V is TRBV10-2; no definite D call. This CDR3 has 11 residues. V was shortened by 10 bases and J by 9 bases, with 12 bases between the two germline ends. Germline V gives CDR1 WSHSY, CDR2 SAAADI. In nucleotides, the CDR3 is TGCGCCACCGTACAGAGCCGGGAGCTGTTTTTT. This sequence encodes CATVQSRELFF.

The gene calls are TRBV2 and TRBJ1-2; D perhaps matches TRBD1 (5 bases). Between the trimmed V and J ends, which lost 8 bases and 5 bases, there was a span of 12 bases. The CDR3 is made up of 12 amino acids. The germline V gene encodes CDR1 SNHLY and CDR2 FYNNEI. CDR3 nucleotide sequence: TGTGCCAGCGGGGAGGGGTGGTATGGCTACACCTTC. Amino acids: CASGEGWYGYTF.

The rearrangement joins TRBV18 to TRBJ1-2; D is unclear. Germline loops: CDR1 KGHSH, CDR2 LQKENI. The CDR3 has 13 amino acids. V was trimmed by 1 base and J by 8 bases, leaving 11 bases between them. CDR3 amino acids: CASSPRQVSGYTF. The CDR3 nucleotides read TGTGCCAGCTCACCACGGCAGGTCAGCGGCTACACCTTC.

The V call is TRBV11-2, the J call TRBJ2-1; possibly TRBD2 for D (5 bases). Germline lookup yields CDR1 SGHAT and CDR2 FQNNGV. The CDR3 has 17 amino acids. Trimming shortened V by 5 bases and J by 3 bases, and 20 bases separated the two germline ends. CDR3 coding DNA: TGTGCCAGCAGCCGTTCAGGAAGCGGAGCCAACTACAATGAGCAGTTCTTC. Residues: CASSRSGSGANYNEQFF.

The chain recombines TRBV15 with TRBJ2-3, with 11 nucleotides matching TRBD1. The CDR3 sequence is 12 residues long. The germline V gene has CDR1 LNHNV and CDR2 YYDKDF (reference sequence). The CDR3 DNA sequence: TGTGGGACAGGGGGCGGGACAGATACGCAGTATTTT. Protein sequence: CGTGGGTDTQYF.

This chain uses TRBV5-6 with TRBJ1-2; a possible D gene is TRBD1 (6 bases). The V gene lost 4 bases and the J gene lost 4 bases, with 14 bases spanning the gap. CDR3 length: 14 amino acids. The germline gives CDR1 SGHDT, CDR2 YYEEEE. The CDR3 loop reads CASSERQAGYGYTF. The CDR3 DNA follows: TGTGCCAGCAGCGAAAGACAGGCGGGCTATGGCTACACCTTC.

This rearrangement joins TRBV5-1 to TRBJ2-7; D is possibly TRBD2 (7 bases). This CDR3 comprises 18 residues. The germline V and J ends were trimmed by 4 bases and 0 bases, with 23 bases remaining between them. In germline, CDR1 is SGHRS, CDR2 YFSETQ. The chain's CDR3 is CASSAGPRGGGTSYEQYF. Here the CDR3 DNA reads TGCGCCAGCAGCGCCGGGCCTAGGGGAGGGGGGACCTCCTACGAGCAGTACTTC. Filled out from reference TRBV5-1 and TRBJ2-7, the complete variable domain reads KAGVTQTPRYLIKTRGQQVTLSCSPISGHRSVSWYQQTPGQGLQFLFEYFSETQRNKGNFPGRFSGRQFSNSRSEMNVSTLELGDSALYLCASSAGPRGGGTSYEQYFGPGTRLTVT.

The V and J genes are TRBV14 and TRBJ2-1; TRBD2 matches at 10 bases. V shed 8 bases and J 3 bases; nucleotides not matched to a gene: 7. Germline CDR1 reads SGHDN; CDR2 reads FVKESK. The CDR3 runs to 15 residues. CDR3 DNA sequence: TGTGCCAGCTCCCCCCTAGCGGGAGACTACAATGAGCAGTTCTTC. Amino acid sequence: CASSPLAGDYNEQFF.

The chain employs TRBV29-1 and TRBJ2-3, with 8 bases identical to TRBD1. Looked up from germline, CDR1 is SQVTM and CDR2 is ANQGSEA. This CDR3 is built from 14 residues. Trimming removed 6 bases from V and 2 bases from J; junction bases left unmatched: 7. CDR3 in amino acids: CSVRQGSTTDTQYF. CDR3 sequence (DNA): TGCAGCGTGAGACAGGGGTCTACCACAGATACGCAGTATTTT.

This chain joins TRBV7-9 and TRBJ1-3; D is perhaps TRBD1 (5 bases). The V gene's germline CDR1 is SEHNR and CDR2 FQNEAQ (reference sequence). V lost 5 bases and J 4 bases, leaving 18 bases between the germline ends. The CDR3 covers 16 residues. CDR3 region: CASSLNPTAGGNTIYF. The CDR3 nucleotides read TGTGCCAGCAGCCTCAACCCGACAGCAGGAGGAAACACCATATATTTT.

CDR3 coding DNA: TGTGCCAGCAGGGGAAGAGAGGGACTCAATCAGCCCCAGCATTTT. Encoded protein: CASRGREGLNQPQHF. This sequence joins TRBV2 and TRBJ1-5; tentative D call: TRBD1 (5 bases). The length of the CDR3 is 15 residues. CDR1 and CDR2 from the germline V gene are SNHLY and FYNNEI. The V and J ends lost 6 bases and 3 bases respectively, with 15 bases between them.

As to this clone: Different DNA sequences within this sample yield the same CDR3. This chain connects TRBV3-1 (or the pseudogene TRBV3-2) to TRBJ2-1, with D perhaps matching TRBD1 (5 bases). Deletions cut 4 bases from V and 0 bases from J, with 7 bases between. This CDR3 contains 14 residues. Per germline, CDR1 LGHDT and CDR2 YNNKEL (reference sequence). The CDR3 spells CASSLRASYNEQFF. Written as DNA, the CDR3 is TGTGCCAGCAGCCTCAGGGCCTCCTACAATGAGCAGTTCTTC.

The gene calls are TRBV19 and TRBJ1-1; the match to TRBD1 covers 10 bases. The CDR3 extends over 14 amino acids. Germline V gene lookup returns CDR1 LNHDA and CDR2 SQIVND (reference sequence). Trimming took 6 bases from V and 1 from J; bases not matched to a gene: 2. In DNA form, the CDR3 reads TGTGCCAGTAGAAGGGACAGGGGGAACACTGAAGCTTTCTTT. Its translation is CASRRDRGNTEAFF.

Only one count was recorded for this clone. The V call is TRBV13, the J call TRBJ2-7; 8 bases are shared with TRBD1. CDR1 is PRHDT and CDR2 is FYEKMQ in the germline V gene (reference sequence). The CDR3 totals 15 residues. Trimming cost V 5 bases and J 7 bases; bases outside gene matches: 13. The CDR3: CASSHSRRGHWEQYF. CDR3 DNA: TGTGCCAGCAGCCATAGCCGCAGGGGGCACTGGGAGCAGTACTTC.

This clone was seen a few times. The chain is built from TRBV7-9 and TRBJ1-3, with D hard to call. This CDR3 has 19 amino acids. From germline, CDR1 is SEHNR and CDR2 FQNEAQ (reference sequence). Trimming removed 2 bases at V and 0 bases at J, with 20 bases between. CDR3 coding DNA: TGTGCCAGCAGCTTAAACCTGGCCTGGCGGAGCAGCTCTGGAAACACCATATATTTT. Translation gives CASSLNLAWRSSSGNTIYF.

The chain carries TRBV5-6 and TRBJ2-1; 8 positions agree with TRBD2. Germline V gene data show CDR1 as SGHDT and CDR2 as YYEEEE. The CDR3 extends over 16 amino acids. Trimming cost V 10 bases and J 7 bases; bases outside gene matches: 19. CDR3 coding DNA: TGTGCCTCCAGCAGTTGGGGGGCTAGCGGGTCGAATGAGCAGTTCTTC. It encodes CASSSWGASGSNEQFF.

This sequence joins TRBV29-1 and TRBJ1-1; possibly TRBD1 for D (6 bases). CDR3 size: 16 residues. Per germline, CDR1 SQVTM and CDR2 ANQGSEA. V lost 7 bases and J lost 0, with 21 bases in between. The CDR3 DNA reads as TGCAGCGCTCGGATCGGGGGGGCCACTATGAACACTGAAGCTTTCTTT. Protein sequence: CSARIGGATMNTEAFF.